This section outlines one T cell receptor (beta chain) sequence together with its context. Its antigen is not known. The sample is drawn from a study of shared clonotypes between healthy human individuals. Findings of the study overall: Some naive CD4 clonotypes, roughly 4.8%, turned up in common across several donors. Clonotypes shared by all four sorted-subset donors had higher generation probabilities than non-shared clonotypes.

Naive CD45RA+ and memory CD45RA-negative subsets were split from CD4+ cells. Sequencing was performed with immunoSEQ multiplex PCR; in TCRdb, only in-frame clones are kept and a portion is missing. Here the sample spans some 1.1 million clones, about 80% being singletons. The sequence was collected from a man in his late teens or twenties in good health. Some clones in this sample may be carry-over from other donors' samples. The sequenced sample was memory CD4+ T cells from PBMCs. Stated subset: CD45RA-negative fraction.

The CDR3 spells CASSYSPDRGMYQFF. CDR3 nucleotide sequence: TGTGCCAGCAGTTACTCGCCGGACAGGGGAATGTACCAGTTCTTC. V gene TRBV6-5 combines with J gene TRBJ2-1; 9 bases agree with TRBD1. This CDR3 region has 15 residues. Germline lookup yields CDR1 MNHEY and CDR2 SVGAGI. V lost 0 bases and J lost 13; bases outside the gene matches: 10.